Following are 7 T cell receptor beta chains from one sample sequenced in a study of post-analysis software for immune sequencing data. Points from the study as a whole: Comparison of patients with controls showed five TRBV segments more frequent in patients, TRBV5-6, TRBV5-1 and TRBV20-1 among them.

Included in the TCR beta cDNA libraries were unique molecular identifiers. TCRdb itself ran the PCR reads through MiXCR, one entry per CDR3 protein. There are approximately 730,000 distinct CDR3 sequences in the sample; around 45% occur only once, and 4.9% lies in the top ten. The antigens these receptors bind are not known. The sample taken for sequencing was blood. The receptors here all came from a girl aged 10-17 years with multiple sclerosis.

This clonotype has a handful of counts. The chain is built from TRBV24-1 and TRBJ2-1; TRBD1 matches at 9 bases. Germline V gene sequence: CDR1 KGHDR, CDR2 SFDVKD. The CDR3 is 13 amino acids. V was clipped by 5 bases and J by 8 bases; unmatched bases: 3. CDR3 bases: TGTGCCACCAGTGGGGACAGGGCCGATGAGCAGTTCTTC. Translating gives CATSGDRADEQFF.

Notes on this clonotype: It may be a read error: a sequence one base away is much more abundant. V gene TRBV5-6 combines with J gene TRBJ1-1; weak D call: TRBD1 (5 bases). The CDR3 contains 12 residues. Per germline, CDR1 SGHDT and CDR2 YYEEEE. CDR3 nucleotide sequence: TGTACCAGCAGCTTGGGGGACACTGAAGCTTTCTTT. It translates to CTSSLGDTEAFF.

The V call is TRBV20-1, the J call TRBJ2-1, with 10 positions matching TRBD2. Germline lookup yields CDR1 DFQATT and CDR2 SNEGSKA (reference sequence). This CDR3 comprises 13 residues. The J segment lost 11 bases and the V segment lost 2 bases, leaving 6 bases of the junction unmatched. The CDR3 sequence: CSARLAGATQQFF. The DNA of the CDR3 is TGCAGTGCTAGACTAGCGGGGGCAACCCAGCAGTTCTTC.

CDR3 bases: TGCAGTGAAATCCGGACTAGGGGGGATAATGAGCAGTTCTTC. Protein: CSEIRTRGDNEQFF. The chain recombines TRBV20-1 with TRBJ2-1, with D perhaps matching TRBD2 (7 bases). The CDR3 loop spans 14 amino acids. The V gene's germline CDR1 is DFQATT and CDR2 SNEGSKA (reference sequence). V was shortened by 7 bases and J by 7 bases, with 20 bases between the two germline ends.

The chain has TRBV7-9 and TRBJ2-5; no reliable D call. Per the germline V gene, CDR1 is SEHNR and CDR2 is FQNEAQ (reference sequence). The V and J ends lost 1 base and 2 bases respectively, with 8 bases between them. This CDR3 has 14 residues. The CDR3 spells CASSLVRQQETQYF. The CDR3 DNA sequence: TGTGCCAGCAGCTTAGTGCGGCAACAAGAGACCCAGTACTTC.

As to this clonotype: One junction end does not reproduce the germline sequence, and a read error may be involved. The chain joins TRBV7-9 to TRBJ2-4; tentative D call: TRBD2 (5 bases). The end of the DNA is better explained by TRBJ2-5, so the J call may be wrong. The germline CDR1 and CDR2 sequences are SEHNR and FQNEAQ (reference sequence). This CDR3 has 14 amino acids. The CDR3 protein is CASSPGLLQETQYF. CDR3 sequence (DNA): TGCGCCAGCAGCCCCGGACTCCTACAAGAGACCCAGTACTTC.

V gene TRBV15 combines with J gene TRBJ2-3; D is unresolved. Germline values: CDR1 LNHNV, CDR2 YYDKDF (reference sequence). Between the trimmed V and J ends, which lost 2 bases and 7 bases, there was a span of 10 bases. The CDR3 loop spans 13 amino acids. The CDR3 here is CATSRLLLNTQYF. The CDR3 DNA sequence: TGTGCCACCAGCAGATTACTCTTGAATACGCAGTATTTT.